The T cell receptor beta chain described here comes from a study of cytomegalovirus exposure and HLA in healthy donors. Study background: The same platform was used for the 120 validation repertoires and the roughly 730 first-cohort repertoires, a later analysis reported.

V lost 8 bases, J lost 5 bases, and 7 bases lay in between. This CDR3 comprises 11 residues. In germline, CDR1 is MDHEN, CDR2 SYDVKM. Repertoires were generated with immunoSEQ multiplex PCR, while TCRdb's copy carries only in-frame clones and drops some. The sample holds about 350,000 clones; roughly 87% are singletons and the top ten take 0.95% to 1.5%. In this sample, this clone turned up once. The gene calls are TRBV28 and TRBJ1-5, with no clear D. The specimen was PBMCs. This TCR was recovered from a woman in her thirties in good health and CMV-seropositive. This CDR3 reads CASGPYQPQHF. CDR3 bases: TGTGCCAGCGGTCCCTATCAGCCCCAGCATTTT.